One and the same sample provided the 26 T cell receptor beta chains below, sequenced in a study of regulatory T cells in long-lasting Graves disease. Arm-PCR with iRepertoire HTBI primers amplified the CDR3 regions for these TCR beta libraries. One entry per CDR3 protein results from TCRdb running MiXCR on the multiplex PCR reads. Of approximately 310,000 distinct CDR3 sequences in the sample, 18% were seen once. Time point meaning: newly diagnosed GD, antithyroid drugs for less than 3 months. PBMC RNA served as the TCR library source. Specimen: peripheral blood mononuclear cells (PBMCs), collected at new diagnosis, from a patient treated with antithyroid drugs. The receptors were sampled from a female donor with Graves disease.

The sample holds many counts of this clonotype. V usage is TRBV24-1 and J usage is TRBJ2-5; D not certain. Germline assignment: CDR1 KGHDR and CDR2 SFDVKD. V gave up 3 bases and J gave up 2 bases, with 6 bases separating them. The CDR3 has 13 amino acids. The CDR3 region is CATSDGTQETQYF. DNA of the CDR3: TGTGCCACCAGTGATGGCACACAAGAGACCCAGTACTTC.

This clonotype was recorded at least ten times. The chain links TRBV5-5 to TRBJ2-1; 8 bases map to TRBD2. Trimming cost V 4 bases and J 8 bases; bases outside gene matches: 11. The CDR3 totals 15 residues. Germline CDR1 is SGHKS and CDR2 is YYEKEE (reference sequence). This CDR3 reads CASSTGTRQRHEQFF. DNA for the CDR3: TGTGCCAGCAGCACCGGGACTAGACAACGACATGAGCAGTTCTTC.

A remark on this clonotype: It differs at one base from a far larger clone, so likely a read error. This chain joins TRBV6-1 and TRBJ2-3; TRBD1 might be the D (6 bases). This CDR3 spans 15 amino acids. CDR1 is MNHNS, CDR2 SASEGT, per germline. V was cut by 4 bases and J by 0 bases, with 11 bases left in between. This CDR3 reads CASSARTASTDTQYF. The CDR3 DNA reads as TGTGCCAGCAGTGCCAGGACAGCAAGCACAGATACGCAGTATTTT.

This clonotype appeared a few times. This chain links TRBV12-5 with TRBJ2-3, with D unclear. Looked up from germline, CDR1 is LGHNT and CDR2 is FRNRAP. V gave up 4 bases and J gave up 3 bases, with 20 bases separating them. This CDR3 has 17 residues. This chain's CDR3 is CASGYSRAPVGTDTQYF. In DNA, the CDR3 is TGTGCTAGTGGTTACTCCCGGGCCCCCGTGGGGACAGATACGCAGTATTTT.

This clonotype was recorded a few times. The rearrangement uses TRBV19 and TRBJ2-1, with D possibly being TRBD2 (5 bases). V lost 7 bases and J lost 1, with 17 bases in between. CDR3 length equals 16 residues. Germline V gene data show CDR1 as LNHDA and CDR2 as SQIVND (reference sequence). The CDR3 region is CASTYRVIASYNEQFF. In DNA, the CDR3 is TGTGCCAGTACCTATCGGGTGATAGCGTCCTACAATGAGCAGTTCTTC.

This chain links TRBV27 with TRBJ2-5, with D possibly TRBD1 on 6 matching bases. V gave up 6 bases and J gave up 5 bases, with 19 bases separating them. CDR1 MNHEY and CDR2 SMNVEV come from the germline V gene (reference sequence). This CDR3 contains 15 residues. For the CDR3, the DNA is TGTGCCAGCAGGAGTTCTCTACAGGGTTGGGAGACCCAGTACTTC. The encoded protein is CASRSSLQGWETQYF.

This clonotype was detected many times. The chain is built from TRBV6-1 and TRBJ2-7; 10 bases fit TRBD2. The CDR3 has 18 amino acids. CDR1 and CDR2 from the germline V gene are MNHNS and SASEGT. V trimming: 6 bases; J trimming: 2 bases; junction bases outside the gene matches: 16. CDR3 DNA sequence: TGTGCCAGCAGCCGCCGGGCGGCCGGGACTAGCGAGGCCTACGAGCAGTACTTC. Protein sequence: CASSRRAAGTSEAYEQYF.

Ten or more counts support this clonotype. The CDR3 region is CASSLGHTNEKLFF. In nucleotides, the CDR3 is TGTGCCAGCAGCTTAGGGCATACTAATGAAAAACTGTTTTTT. The rearrangement links TRBV11-2 to TRBJ1-4; D is unresolved. The germline V gene encodes CDR1 SGHAT and CDR2 FQNNGV. This CDR3 is 14 amino acids long. Trimming removed 1 base at V and 2 bases at J, with 5 bases between.

This clonotype was picked up many times. The genes are TRBV6-2 or TRBV6-3 and TRBJ2-7; D is unresolved. Germline lookup yields CDR1 MNHEY and CDR2 SVGEGT. Trimming pared 5 bases from V and 0 bases from J, leaving 14 bases between. CDR3 length: 15 residues. Here the CDR3 reads CASSTQDRSSYEQYF. CDR3 bases: TGTGCCAGCAGTACTCAGGACCGAAGCTCCTACGAGCAGTACTTC.

This clonotype occurred many times. The rearrangement joins TRBV11-2 to TRBJ2-7, with D maybe TRBD2 (7 bases). The CDR3 covers 15 residues. Per germline, CDR1 SGHAT and CDR2 FQNNGV. V was clipped by 5 bases and J by 4 bases, with 18 bases between them. DNA of the CDR3: TGTGCCAGCAGCCTGGGGGCAGGGAGGGCGTACGAGCAGTACTTC. Its protein is CASSLGAGRAYEQYF.

This clonotype came up many times. CDR3 sequence: CASSRTQETQYF. The CDR3 DNA reads TGTGCCAGCAGCCGGACCCAAGAGACCCAGTACTTC. The chain joins TRBV5-5 to TRBJ2-5; no clear D. The CDR3 consists of 12 residues. Germline assignment: CDR1 SGHKS and CDR2 YYEKEE (reference sequence). Deletions cut 4 bases from V and 1 base from J, with 5 bases between.

The chain carries TRBV5-1 and TRBJ1-5; D is unresolved. V was pared by 0 bases and J by 7 bases, with 11 bases between. This CDR3 contains 14 residues. Per germline, CDR1 SGHRS and CDR2 YFSETQ. CDR3: CASSLGVHEQPQHF. The CDR3 region has the DNA TGCGCCAGCAGCTTGGGGGTACACGAGCAGCCCCAGCATTTT.

This clonotype was recorded many times. The gene calls are TRBV20-1 and TRBJ1-2, with D tentatively TRBD1 (5 bases). The CDR3 loop spans 14 amino acids. Germline loops: CDR1 DFQATT, CDR2 SNEGSKA (reference sequence). V was pared by 0 bases and J by 2 bases, with 10 bases between. The CDR3 coding sequence is TGCAGTGCTAGAGATCGACAGACCAACTATGGCTACACCTTC. Protein product: CSARDRQTNYGYTF.

Concerning this clonotype itself: At one boundary the junction diverges from the germline segment, which might be a read error. This chain joins TRBV20-1 and TRBJ1-1; no definite D call. Germline V gene sequence: CDR1 DFQATT, CDR2 SNEGSKA (reference sequence). The CDR3 is 14 residues long. The CDR3 region is CSGRSRPPNAEAFF. In nucleotides, the CDR3 is TGCAGTGGGCGGTCTAGACCGCCGAACGCTGAAGCTTTCTTT.

This clonotype was recorded at least ten times. The CDR3 spells CASRADRPFSYNEQFF. The CDR3 coding sequence is TGTGCCAGCAGGGCGGACAGGCCCTTCTCCTACAATGAGCAGTTCTTC. V is TRBV6-1 and J is TRBJ2-1, with 7 bases identical to TRBD1. Germline loops: CDR1 MNHNS, CDR2 SASEGT. Trimming removed 6 bases from V and 0 bases from J; junction bases left unmatched: 8. The CDR3 spans 16 residues.

There are many counts of this clonotype. The chain has TRBV2 and TRBJ2-5, with 12 bases matching TRBD2. V was clipped by 2 bases and J by 3 bases; unmatched bases: 7. Germline V lookup: CDR1 SNHLY, CDR2 FYNNEI. This CDR3 spans 17 amino acids. The CDR3 is CASSETGLAGSEETQYF. CDR3 DNA sequence: TGTGCCAGCAGTGAAACAGGACTAGCGGGAAGCGAAGAGACCCAGTACTTC.

Points on this clonotype: A much bigger clone sits one base away, suggesting this may be a read error. The chain couples TRBV6-1 to TRBJ2-3, with D hard to call. The CDR3 is made up of 13 amino acids. V lost 6 bases and J 4 bases, leaving 11 bases between the germline ends. CDR1 and CDR2 (germline): MNHNS, SASEGT. In nucleotides, the CDR3 is TGTGCCAGCAGAGAACTCCCCGCAGATACGCAGTATTTT. Translating gives CASRELPADTQYF.

For this clonotype: Possible read error: a much larger clone is one base away. The rearrangement joins TRBV5-6 to TRBJ1-1, with D unresolved. CDR3 size: 11 residues. Looked up from germline, CDR1 is SGHDT and CDR2 is YYEEEE. The CDR3 sequence: CASQLNTESFF. In nucleotides, the CDR3 is TGTGCCAGCCAACTAAACACTGAATCTTTCTTT. The full variable domain, with the rest looked up from reference TRBV5-6 and TRBJ1-1, is DAGVTQSPTHLIKTRGQQVTLRCSPKSGHDTVSWYQQALGQGPQFIFQYYEEEERQRGNFPDRFSGHQFPNYSSELNVNALLLGDSALYLCASQLNTESFFGQGTRLTVV.

Here the CDR3 DNA reads TGTGCCAGTTATAGCGGGAGGCTTAGCTCCTACAATGAGCAGTTCTTC. This translates into CASYSGRLSSYNEQFF. J is TRBJ2-1 and V is TRBV19, with 10 bases aligning to TRBD2. Trimming at V came to 8 bases and at J to 0 bases, leaving 7 bases not matched to a gene. Germline loops: CDR1 LNHDA, CDR2 SQIVND (reference sequence). CDR3 length equals 16 residues.

This clonotype was counted between two and nine times. The chain employs TRBV3-1 and TRBJ1-5; D not resolved. CDR1 and CDR2 from the germline V gene are LGHDT and YNNKEL (reference sequence). This CDR3 comprises 12 residues. V was shortened by 9 bases and J by 6 bases, with 12 bases between the two germline ends. The CDR3 DNA follows: TGTGCCAGTGGATATCCGGGTCAGCCCCAGCATTTT. This codes for CASGYPGQPQHF.

The table lists this clonotype with many counts. The chain is built from TRBV20-1 and TRBJ2-1; D is possibly TRBD1 (7 bases). Deletions cut 3 bases from V and 0 bases from J, with 12 bases between. Germline CDR1 reads DFQATT; CDR2 reads SNEGSKA (reference sequence). The CDR3 contains 15 residues. CDR3 amino acids: CSAREGASSYNEQFF. CDR3 in DNA: TGCAGTGCTAGGGAGGGGGCGAGCTCCTACAATGAGCAGTTCTTC.

The sample holds many counts of this clonotype. The rearrangement joins TRBV7-8 to TRBJ2-1; TRBD2 matches 13 bases. The CDR3 runs 15 residues. Germline CDR1 and CDR2: SGHVS and FQNEAQ. V lost 1 base, J lost 6 bases, and 0 bases stayed unmatched. CDR3 amino acids: CASSLGLAGGNEQFF. The CDR3 nucleotides are TGTGCCAGCAGCTTAGGACTAGCGGGAGGCAATGAGCAGTTCTTC.

This clonotype was recorded at least ten times. The chain recombines TRBV6-5 with TRBJ1-6, with 7 bases lining up with TRBD1. The CDR3 runs 18 residues. Per germline, CDR1 MNHEY and CDR2 SVGAGI. Germline trimming cut 0 bases from V and 5 bases from J; bases unmatched to any gene: 10. The CDR3 region is CASSYSTIGQENNSPLHF. The CDR3 nucleotides are TGTGCCAGCAGTTACTCAACCATAGGACAGGAAAATAATTCACCCCTCCACTTT.

This clonotype appeared many times. This sequence joins TRBV19 and TRBJ2-3, with 13 bases that match TRBD2. Germline CDR1 reads LNHDA; CDR2 reads SQIVND (reference sequence). The CDR3 is made up of 17 amino acids. V shed 3 bases, J shed 6 bases, and the junction held 9 bases outside the gene matches. This chain's CDR3 is CASSIGWTSGRGDTQYF. For the CDR3, the DNA is TGTGCCAGTAGTATTGGATGGACTAGCGGGAGAGGGGATACGCAGTATTTT.

This clonotype was found many times. This chain's CDR3 is CASSSPGHNSGANVLTF. The CDR3 nucleotides are TGTGCCAGCAGTTCTCCGGGACACAACTCTGGGGCCAACGTCCTGACTTTC. V is TRBV11-2 and J is TRBJ2-6, with D possibly matching TRBD1 (6 bases). The germline gives CDR1 SGHAT, CDR2 FQNNGV. The CDR3 has 17 residues. Trimming removed 6 bases from V and 0 bases from J, with 15 bases in between.

This chain joins TRBV7-9 and TRBJ2-7; possibly TRBD2 for D (6 bases). The CDR3 sequence is 17 residues long. In germline, CDR1 is SEHNR, CDR2 FQNEAQ (reference sequence). Trimming pared 4 bases from V and 2 bases from J, leaving 21 bases between. The CDR3 spells CASSWGETAGLAYEQYF. In DNA, the CDR3 is TGTGCCAGCAGCTGGGGGGAAACGGCAGGTCTAGCCTACGAGCAGTACTTC.